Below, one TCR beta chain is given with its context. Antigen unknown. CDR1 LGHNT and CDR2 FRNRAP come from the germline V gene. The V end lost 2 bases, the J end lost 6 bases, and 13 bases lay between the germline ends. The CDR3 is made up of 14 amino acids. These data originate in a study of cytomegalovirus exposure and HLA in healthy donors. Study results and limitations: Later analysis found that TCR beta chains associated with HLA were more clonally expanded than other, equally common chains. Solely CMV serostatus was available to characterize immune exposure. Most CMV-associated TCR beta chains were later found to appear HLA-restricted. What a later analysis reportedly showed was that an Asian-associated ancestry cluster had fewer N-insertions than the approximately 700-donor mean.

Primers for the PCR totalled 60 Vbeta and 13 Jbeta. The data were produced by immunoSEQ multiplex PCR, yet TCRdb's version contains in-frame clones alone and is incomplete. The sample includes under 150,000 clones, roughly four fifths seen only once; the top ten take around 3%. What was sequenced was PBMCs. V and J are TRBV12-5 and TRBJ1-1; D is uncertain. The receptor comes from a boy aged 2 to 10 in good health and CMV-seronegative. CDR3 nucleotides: TGTGCTAGTGGTTTGATAGTTGCAGGCGCTGAAGCTTTCTTT. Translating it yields CASGLIVAGAEAFF. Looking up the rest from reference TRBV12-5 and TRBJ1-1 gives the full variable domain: DARVTQTPRHKVTEMGQEVTMRCQPILGHNTVFWYRQTMMQGLELLAYFRNRAPLDDSGMPKDRFSAEMPDATLATLKIQPSEPRDSAVYFCASGLIVAGAEAFFGQGTRLTVV.